A single sample is the source of the 5 T cell receptor beta chains below, sequenced in a study of CD8+ T cells in alopecia areata. Treatment noted: oral pan-JAK inhibitor, 5-10 mg twice daily. Sequencing relied on a cDNA template that was reverse transcribed from extracted RNA. This table comes from immunoSEQ multiplex PCR, and its TCRdb copy is limited to in-frame clones, with some not included. Found here are about 140,000 clones, more than 85% of them singletons; the top ten hold less than 15%. This material consisted of CD8+ T cells sorted from blood, taken at week 4, from a patient treated with tofacitinib. The receptors come from a human donor with alopecia areata.

This clone was recorded once. V and J are TRBV30 and TRBJ2-7, with TRBD1 matching 10 bases. V lost 0 bases, J lost 2 bases, and 1 base stayed unmatched. This CDR3 spans 14 amino acids. Germline V gene sequence: CDR1 GTSNPN, CDR2 SVGIG (reference sequence). In DNA, the CDR3 is TGTGCCTGGAGTGTAGGGACAGGGGCCTACGAGCAGTACTTC. As protein: CAWSVGTGAYEQYF. The full variable domain, with the rest looked up from reference TRBV30 and TRBJ2-7, is SQTIHQWPATLVQPVGSPLSLECTVEGTSNPNLYWYRQAAGRGLQLLFYSVGIGQISSEVPQNLSASRPQDRQFILSSKKLLLSDSGFYLCAWSVGTGAYEQYFGPGTRLTVT.

This chain connects TRBV29-1 to TRBJ1-1; D call uncertain. This CDR3 has 13 residues. CDR1 SQVTM and CDR2 ANQGSEA come from the germline V gene. The V gene lost 3 bases and the J gene lost 4 bases, with 12 bases spanning the gap. CDR3 sequence (DNA): TGCAGCGTTGATCCGGAAGGGCCCACTGAAGCTTTCTTT. Its protein product is CSVDPEGPTEAFF.

This chain uses TRBV27 with TRBJ2-3, with D possibly being TRBD1 or TRBD2 (6 bases each). V was shortened by 8 bases and J by 1 base, with 16 bases between the two germline ends. This CDR3 contains 15 residues. The germline CDR1 and CDR2 sequences are MNHEY and SMNVEV (reference sequence). The CDR3 coding sequence is TGTGCCAGCGCGAACCGGGGGCGCCGCACAGATACGCAGTATTTT. It specifies CASANRGRRTDTQYF.

The J gene is TRBJ2-5, the V gene TRBV12-5, with 11 bases that match TRBD2. This CDR3 contains 17 residues. With 3 bases clipped from V and 1 base from J, the junction kept 7 bases outside the gene matches. The V gene's germline CDR1 is LGHNT and CDR2 FRNRAP. CDR3 region: CASGLGTSGPFQETQYF. CDR3 DNA: TGTGCTAGTGGTTTAGGGACTAGCGGCCCTTTCCAAGAGACCCAGTACTTC.

The V and J genes are TRBV28 and TRBJ2-1, with 7 bases identical to TRBD1. The germline V gene has CDR1 MDHEN and CDR2 SYDVKM. The trim removed 5 bases at V and 8 bases at J, leaving 12 bases unmatched. The CDR3 covers 15 residues. The CDR3 spells CASSTWDSSAHEQFF. The CDR3 region has the DNA TGTGCCAGCAGTACTTGGGACAGTTCTGCCCATGAGCAGTTCTTC.